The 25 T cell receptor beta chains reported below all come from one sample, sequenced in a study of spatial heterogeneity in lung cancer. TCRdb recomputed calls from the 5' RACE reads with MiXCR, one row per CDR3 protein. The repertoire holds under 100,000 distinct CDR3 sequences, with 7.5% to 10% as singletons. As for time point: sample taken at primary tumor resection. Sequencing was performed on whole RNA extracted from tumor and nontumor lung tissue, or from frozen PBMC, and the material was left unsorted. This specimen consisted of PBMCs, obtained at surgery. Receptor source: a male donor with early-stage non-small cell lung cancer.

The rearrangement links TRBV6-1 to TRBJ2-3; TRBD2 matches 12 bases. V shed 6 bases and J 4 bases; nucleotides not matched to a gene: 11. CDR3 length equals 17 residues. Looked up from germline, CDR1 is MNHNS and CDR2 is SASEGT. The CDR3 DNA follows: TGTGCCAGCAGCGCCCGACTAGCGGGAGATAGGGCAGATACGCAGTATTTT. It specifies CASSARLAGDRADTQYF.

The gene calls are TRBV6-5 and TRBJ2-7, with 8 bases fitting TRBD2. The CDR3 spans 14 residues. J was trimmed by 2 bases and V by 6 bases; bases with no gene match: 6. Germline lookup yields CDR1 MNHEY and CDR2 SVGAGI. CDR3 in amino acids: CASSYGGGAYEQYF. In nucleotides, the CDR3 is TGTGCCAGCAGCTACGGGGGGGGAGCCTACGAGCAGTACTTC.

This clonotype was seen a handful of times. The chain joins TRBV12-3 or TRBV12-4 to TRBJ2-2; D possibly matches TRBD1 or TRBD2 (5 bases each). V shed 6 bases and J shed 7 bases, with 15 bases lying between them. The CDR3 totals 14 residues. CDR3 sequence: CASSRVEGHGELFF. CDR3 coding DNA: TGTGCCAGCAGCCGCGTCGAGGGGCACGGGGAGCTGTTTTTT.

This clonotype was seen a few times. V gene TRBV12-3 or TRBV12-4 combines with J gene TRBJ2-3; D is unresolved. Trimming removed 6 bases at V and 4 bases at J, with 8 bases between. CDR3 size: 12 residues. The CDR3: CASSTSPDTQYF. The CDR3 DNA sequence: TGTGCCAGCAGCACCTCCCCAGATACGCAGTATTTT.

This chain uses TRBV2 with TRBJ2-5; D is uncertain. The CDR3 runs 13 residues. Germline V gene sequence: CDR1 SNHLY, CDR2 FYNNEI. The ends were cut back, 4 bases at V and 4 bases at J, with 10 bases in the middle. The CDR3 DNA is TGTGCCAGCAGTGTTGGCTACATAGAGACCCAGTACTTC. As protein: CASSVGYIETQYF.

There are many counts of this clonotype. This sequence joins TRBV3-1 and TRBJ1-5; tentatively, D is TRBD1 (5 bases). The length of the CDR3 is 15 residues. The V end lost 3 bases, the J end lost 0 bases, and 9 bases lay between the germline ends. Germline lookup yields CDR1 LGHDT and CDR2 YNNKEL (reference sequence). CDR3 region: CASSQGTYSNQPQHF. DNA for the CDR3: TGTGCCAGCAGCCAGGGGACGTATAGCAATCAGCCCCAGCATTTT.

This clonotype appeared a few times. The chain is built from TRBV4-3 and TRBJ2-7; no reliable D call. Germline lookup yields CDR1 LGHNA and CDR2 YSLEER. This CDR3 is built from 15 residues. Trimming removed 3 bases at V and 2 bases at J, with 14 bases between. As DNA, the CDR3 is TGCGCCAGCAGCCATGACGCGGAGCCACCCTACGAGCAGTACTTC. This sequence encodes CASSHDAEPPYEQYF.

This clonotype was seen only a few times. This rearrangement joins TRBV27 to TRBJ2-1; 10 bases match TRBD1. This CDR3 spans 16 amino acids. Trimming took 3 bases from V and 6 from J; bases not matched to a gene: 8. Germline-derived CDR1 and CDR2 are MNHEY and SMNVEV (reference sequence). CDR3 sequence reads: CASSLRRQGAINEQFF. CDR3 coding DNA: TGTGCCAGCAGTTTGAGGAGACAGGGGGCCATCAATGAGCAGTTCTTC.

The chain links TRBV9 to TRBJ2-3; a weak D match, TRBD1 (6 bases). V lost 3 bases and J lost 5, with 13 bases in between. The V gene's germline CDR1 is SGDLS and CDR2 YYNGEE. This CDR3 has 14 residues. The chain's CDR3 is CASSGQSRGDTQYF. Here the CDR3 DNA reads TGTGCCAGCAGCGGCCAGTCCAGGGGAGATACGCAGTATTTT.

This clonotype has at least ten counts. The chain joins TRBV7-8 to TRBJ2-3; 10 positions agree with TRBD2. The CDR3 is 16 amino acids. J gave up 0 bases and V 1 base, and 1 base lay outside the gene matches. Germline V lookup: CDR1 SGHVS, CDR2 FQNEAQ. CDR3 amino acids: CASSLGSGRSTDTQYF. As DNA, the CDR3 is TGTGCCAGCAGCTTAGGTAGCGGGAGGAGCACAGATACGCAGTATTTT. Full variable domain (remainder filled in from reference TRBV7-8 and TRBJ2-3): GAGVSQSPRYKVAKRGQDVALRCDPISGHVSLFWYQQALGQGPEFLTYFQNEAQLDKSGLPSDRFFAERPEGSVSTLKIQRTQQEDSAVYLCASSLGSGRSTDTQYFGPGTRLTVL.

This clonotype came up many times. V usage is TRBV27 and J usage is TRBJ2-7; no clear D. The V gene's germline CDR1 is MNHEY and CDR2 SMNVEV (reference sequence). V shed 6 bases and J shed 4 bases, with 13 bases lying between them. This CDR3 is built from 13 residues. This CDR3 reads CASSPTTEYEQYF. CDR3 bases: TGTGCCAGCAGCCCCACGACGGAATACGAGCAGTACTTC.

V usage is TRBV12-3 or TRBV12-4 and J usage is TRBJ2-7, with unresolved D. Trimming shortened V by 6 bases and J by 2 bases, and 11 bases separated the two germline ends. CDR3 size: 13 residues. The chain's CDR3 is CASSARATYEQYF. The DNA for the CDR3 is TGTGCCAGCAGCGCTAGGGCTACCTACGAGCAGTACTTC.

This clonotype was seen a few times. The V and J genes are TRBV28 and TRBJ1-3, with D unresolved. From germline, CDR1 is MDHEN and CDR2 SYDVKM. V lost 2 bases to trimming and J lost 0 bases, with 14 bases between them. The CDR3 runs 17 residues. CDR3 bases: TGTGCCAGCAGTTTAGCGCGACAAAAGAGCTCTGGAAACACCATATATTTT. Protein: CASSLARQKSSGNTIYF.

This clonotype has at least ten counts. Here the CDR3 DNA reads TGTGCCAGCAGTGGGCAGGGTGCGGCCAAAAACATTCAGTACTTC. Protein sequence: CASSGQGAAKNIQYF. The chain couples TRBV2 to TRBJ2-4; tentatively, D is TRBD1 (5 bases). The V gene's germline CDR1 is SNHLY and CDR2 FYNNEI. V lost 4 bases, J lost 1 base, and 11 bases lay in between. CDR3 length: 15 amino acids.

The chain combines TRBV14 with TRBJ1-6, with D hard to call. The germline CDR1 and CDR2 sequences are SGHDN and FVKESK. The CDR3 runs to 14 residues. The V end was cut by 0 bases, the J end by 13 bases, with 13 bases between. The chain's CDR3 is CASSQEISKSPLHF. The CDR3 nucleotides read TGTGCCAGCAGCCAAGAGATCAGCAAATCTCCCCTCCACTTT.

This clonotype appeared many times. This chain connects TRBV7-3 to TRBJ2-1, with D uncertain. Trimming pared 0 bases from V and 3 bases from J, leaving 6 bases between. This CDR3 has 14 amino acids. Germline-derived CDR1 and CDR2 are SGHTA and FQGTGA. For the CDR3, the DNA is TGTGCCAGCAGCTTAACAGGGTTCTACAATGAGCAGTTCTTC. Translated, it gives CASSLTGFYNEQFF.

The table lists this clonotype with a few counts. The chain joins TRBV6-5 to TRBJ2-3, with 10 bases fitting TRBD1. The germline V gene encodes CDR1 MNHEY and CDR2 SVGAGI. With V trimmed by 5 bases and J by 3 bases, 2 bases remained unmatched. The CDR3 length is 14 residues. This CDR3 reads CASSQDRGTDTQYF. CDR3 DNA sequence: TGTGCCAGCAGTCAGGACAGGGGGACAGATACGCAGTATTTT.

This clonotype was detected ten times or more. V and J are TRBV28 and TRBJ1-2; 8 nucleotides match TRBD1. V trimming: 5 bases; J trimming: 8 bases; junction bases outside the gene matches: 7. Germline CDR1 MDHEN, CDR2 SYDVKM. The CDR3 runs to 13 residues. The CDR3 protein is CASSDSTGVGYTF. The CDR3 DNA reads TGTGCCAGCAGTGACTCGACAGGGGTCGGCTACACCTTC.

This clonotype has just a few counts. The CDR3 DNA sequence: TGTGCCAGCAGTTTAGTCGGCGGTGGGGCGTCGAAGCAGTACTTC. This codes for CASSLVGGGASKQYF. The J gene is TRBJ2-7, the V gene TRBV28; D might be TRBD1 (5 bases). Germline values: CDR1 MDHEN, CDR2 SYDVKM. The CDR3 runs to 15 residues. Trimming shortened V by 2 bases and J by 8 bases, and 19 bases separated the two germline ends.

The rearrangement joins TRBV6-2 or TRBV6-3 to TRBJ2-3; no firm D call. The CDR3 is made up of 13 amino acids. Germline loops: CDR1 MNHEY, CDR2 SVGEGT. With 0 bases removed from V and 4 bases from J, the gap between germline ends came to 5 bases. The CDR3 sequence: CASSYSDPDTQYF. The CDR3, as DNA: TGTGCCAGCAGTTACTCGGACCCAGATACGCAGTATTTT.

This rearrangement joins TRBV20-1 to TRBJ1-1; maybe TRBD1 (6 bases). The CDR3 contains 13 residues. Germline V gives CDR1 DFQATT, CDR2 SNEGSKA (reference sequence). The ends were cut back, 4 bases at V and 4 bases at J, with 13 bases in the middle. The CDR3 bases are TGCAGTGCTACCTGGACAGTAAGCACTGAAGCTTTCTTT. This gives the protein CSATWTVSTEAFF.

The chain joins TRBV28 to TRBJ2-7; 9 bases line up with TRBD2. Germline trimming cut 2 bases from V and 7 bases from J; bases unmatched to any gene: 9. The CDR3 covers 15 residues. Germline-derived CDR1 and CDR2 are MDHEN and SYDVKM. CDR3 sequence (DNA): TGTGCCAGCAGTTTAAGGCGCGGGAGGGCGGGTGAGCAGTACTTC. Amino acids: CASSLRRGRAGEQYF.

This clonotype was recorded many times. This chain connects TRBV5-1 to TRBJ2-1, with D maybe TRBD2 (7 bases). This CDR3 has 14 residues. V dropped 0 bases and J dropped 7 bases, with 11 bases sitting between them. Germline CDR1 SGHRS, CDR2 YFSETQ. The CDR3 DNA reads TGCGCCAGCAGCTTGGCGGGGGGCGGGAATGAGCAGTTCTTC. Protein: CASSLAGGGNEQFF.

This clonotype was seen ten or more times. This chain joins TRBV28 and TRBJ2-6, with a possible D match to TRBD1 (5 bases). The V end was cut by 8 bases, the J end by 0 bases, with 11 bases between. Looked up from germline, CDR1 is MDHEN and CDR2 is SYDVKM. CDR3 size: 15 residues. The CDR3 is CASLRGGSGANVLTF. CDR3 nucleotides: TGTGCCAGCCTTAGGGGCGGCTCTGGGGCCAACGTCCTGACTTTC.

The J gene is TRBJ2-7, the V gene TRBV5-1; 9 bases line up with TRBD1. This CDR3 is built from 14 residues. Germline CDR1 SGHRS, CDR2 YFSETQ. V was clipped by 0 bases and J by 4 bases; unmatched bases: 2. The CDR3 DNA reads TGCGCCAGCAGCTTGGACAGGGGGCATTACGAGCAGTACTTC. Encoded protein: CASSLDRGHYEQYF. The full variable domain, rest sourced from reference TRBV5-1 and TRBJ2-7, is KAGVTQTPRYLIKTRGQQVTLSCSPISGHRSVSWYQQTPGQGLQFLFEYFSETQRNKGNFPGRFSGRQFSNSRSEMNVSTLELGDSALYLCASSLDRGHYEQYFGPGTRLTVT.